This paragraph covers one TCR beta chain sequence. The data were obtained in a study of blood T cell repertoires in COVID-19. The CDR3 extends over 13 amino acids. Between the trimmed V and J ends, which lost 5 bases and 2 bases, there was a span of 10 bases. CDR1 is MNHEY, CDR2 SMNVEV, per germline (reference sequence). TCRdb's table, derived via immunoSEQ multiplex PCR, lists solely in-frame clones and lacks some. The sample records roughly 300,000 clones, approximately 84% being singletons. Ages ranged from about 18 to 89 years, with residence in some 25 US areas. Participants reported their clinical history, and cohort assignment relied on those reports.

Sequenced material: PBMCs or T cells enriched from blood (not recorded which). The clonotype was recovered from a woman in her twenties or thirties who had recovered from COVID-19. The rearrangement uses TRBV27 and TRBJ2-7, with TRBD1 as a possible D gene (6 bases). CDR3 bases: TGTGCCAGCAGTAGCAGGGGTACCTACGAGCAGTACTTC. Its protein is CASSSRGTYEQYF.